This T cell receptor beta chain was obtained from a study of cytomegalovirus exposure and HLA in healthy donors (dated by TCRdb to the late 2010s). Regarding the research as a whole: An earlier analysis of 587 of the donors reported 250 to 350 Gb of sequence data and around 110 million unique TCR beta sequences from approximately 180 million T cells. Donor age, sex, ethnicity and CMV serostatus were compiled alongside the repertoire data. Of the roughly 400 genotyped donors, approximately 80% fell in the genetic ancestry cluster associated with self-reported Caucasian donors. In addition to the first cohort of approximately 670 subjects, a separate validation cohort of around 110 different subjects was used. Typing coverage varied by locus: roughly 629-630 donors for A, B, C, DRB1 and DQB1; more than 500 for DQA1; over 600 for DPA1; 450 to 480 for DPB1. Among roughly 400 genotyped donors of the cohort, an average of around 250,000 unique TCR beta nucleotide sequences was sequenced per donor, of which about 18% were non-productive. Class I and class II HLA loci were covered by the typing at four-digit resolution. Genome-wide SNP genotypes for about 65% of the roughly 700 donors were used in a later genetic analysis, which treated that subset as a discovery cohort. All discovery cohort repertoires had been generated on a single sequencing platform. A later analysis re-examined previously published TCR beta repertoires from more than 600 donors and added high-resolution HLA genotyping to investigate patterns of TCR occurrence. The aim of the study was to test whether cataloging public T cell receptors could identify signatures of past pathogen exposure. In an earlier analysis of several hundred of the donors, high-throughput TCR beta sequencing was used to judge whether each TCR beta V gene segment behaved as functional or pseudogenic. To predict cytomegalovirus infection status, the study combined high-throughput TCR immunosequencing, statistical association of individual TCRs with disease status, and machine learning. In the later analysis, no new phenotypic data were used to find candidate immune exposures; instead, reliance was placed on TCR beta sequences and their occurrence across donors. Roughly 300 gigabases of sequencing data and approximately 92 million unique TCR sequences made up an early release that covered approximately 620 HLA-typed donors. The T cell repertoires of around 670 subjects were profiled by immunosequencing and related to cytomegalovirus serostatus. A handful of DR-DQ haplotypes were treated as single units for association and clustering because of strong linkage in the cohort. Findings and caveats that apply to the study as a whole: In a later analysis, several top co-occurrence clusters were reported to appear linked to parvovirus B19, influenza, CMV and Epstein-Barr virus. In the study, about 150 TCR beta chains were listed as associated with cytomegalovirus. When HLA alleles, especially DR and DQ, strongly co-occurred, attributing TCR associations to individual alleles was difficult. The only immune exposure information available for the cohort was CMV serostatus. Some IMGT-functional V segments, including TRBV6-2 and TRBV6-3, could not be told apart with the 87-base-pair reads, so those segments were excluded. Sequencing depth was assumed to be roughly uniform across donors in the presence/absence analyses, though that assumption may not hold. Because some donors lacked HLA typing at each locus, the association tests relied only on the typed subset. A later genetic analysis reported fewer N-insertions in productive TCRs among donors in an Asian-associated ancestry cluster than the approximately 700-donor mean. A later analysis found that HLA-associated TCR beta chains were more clonally expanded and had lower generation probabilities than equally common non-associated chains. In vitro tests confirmed that three of the cytomegalovirus-associated TCR beta chains recognize cytomegalovirus antigens. This cohort had only TCR beta chains sequenced, and the lack of alpha or paired-chain data limited which features could be detected. A later analysis found that TCR association rates varied across HLA loci, with DRB1 alleles showing the most associated TCRs and HLA-C alleles the fewest. Across donors, most TCR sequences were observed very rarely, whereas some public TCRs were present in many individuals. Correlated functional status among segregating V segments might be attributable to linkage disequilibrium, but an unknown experimental factor could not be ruled out. The classifier was reported to diagnose cytomegalovirus status with high specificity and sensitivity in both the original and validation cohorts. According to a later analysis, most CMV-associated TCR beta chains appeared to be HLA-restricted, and the HLA associations seemed to be driven largely by CMV exposure. A later analysis associated about 17,000 TCR beta sequences with specific HLA alleles at a false discovery rate of 0.05. The authors suggested that the approach could potentially be generalized to other disease states and immunological phenotypes. V-gene and J-gene trimming of TCR beta chains was associated with a missense DCLRE1C variant in a later genetic analysis, and the association was replicated in an independent cohort. The earlier analysis of about 600 of the donors excluded seventeen rarely observed V segments, including chromosome 9 orphons, because counts were too low. A further reported finding was that TCR beta sequences accurately predicted the HLA-A and HLA-B alleles for most subjects in the first cohort. A cluster of highly shared sequence variants was judged likely to represent a technical artifact of the sequencing pipeline. An earlier analysis of 587 of the donors showed that most TCR beta V segments appeared in productive rearrangements either about 87% or about 30% of the time, which broadly matched IMGT annotations.

Library preparation employed the immunoSEQ multiplex PCR assay. A mixture of 60 forward primers for TCR Vbeta segments and 13 reverse primers for TCR Jbeta segments was used in the multiplex PCR. The CDR3 region of rearranged TCR beta genes was amplified from genomic DNA by a multiplex PCR assay. On the Illumina HiSeq System, the amplified TCR beta libraries were sequenced as 87-base-pair reads. Processing in the source paper ran as follows. A later analysis counted tens of millions of unique TCR beta chains across the roughly 700 repertoires, and some 11 million of these chains were shared by at least two donors. A nearest-neighbor algorithm error-corrected the raw reads and collapsed the reads into unique sequences, merging closely related sequences to remove PCR and sequencing errors. Alignment of CDR3 sequences to IMGT reference sequences was used to assign V, D and J gene segments. Each retained sequence needed at least a six-nucleotide match to both a V gene segment and a J gene segment. Rearrangements were called productive when the CDR3 lacked stop codons and stayed in frame with V and J; all others were non-productive. CDR3 was defined by IMGT convention, running from the second conserved V-encoded cysteine to the conserved J-encoded phenylalanine. In an earlier analysis of around 570 of the donors, sequences lacking an unambiguous match to a single V gene segment were excluded. In an earlier analysis of about 590 of the donors, a V segment was called functional when productive rearrangements were above 56.7%, and segregating when the standard deviation between donors exceeded 5%. To diagnose cytomegalovirus status from the catalog of TCR beta chain sequences, a statistical classification framework was built. V and J gene assignment, in a later analysis, came from comparing TCR nucleotide sequences with IMGT/GENE-DB human TR gene sequences. Using the TCRdist pipeline, a later analysis assigned CDR3 sequences along with most-parsimonious VDJ recombination scenarios. In a later analysis, each TCR beta chain was defined by its CDR3 amino acid sequence together with its V-gene family, and reads lacking a unique V-gene family were excluded. In a later analysis, some 600 highly shared, low-generation-probability nucleotide sequences were removed to address suspected cross-contamination and a sequencing artifact. In a later analysis, a clonal expansion index was calculated for each public chain from normalized within-repertoire ranks of inferred template counts. In a later analysis, generation probabilities were computed using a VDJ recombination model fitted to out-of-frame rearrangements, and the results were checked against IGoR. A later analysis scored TCR-TCR, TCR-HLA and TCR-CMV co-occurrence with hypergeometric tests, applying a repertoire-size bias correction to TCR pairs. A later analysis estimated false discovery rates by permuting HLA or CMV assignments 20 times. A later analysis grouped co-occurring TCRs with DBSCAN, adding TCRdist sequence similarity when clustering within HLA-allele-positive subsets. Repertoires with fewer than 30,000 or more than 120,000 public chains were left out of co-occurrence clustering, as were about five repertoires with anomalous nucleotide sharing. Entries here come from immuneACCESS through TCRdb and include only in-frame sequences with V and J called. Some clones fail to appear in such tables; in the studies checked, an unresolved V gene covers under half of the shortfall, and the cause of the remainder is unknown. V, J and clone size were drawn from that table, and D and trimming were deduced from the DNA. The sample table holds fewer than 200,000 clones, of which around four fifths were seen once. The top ten clones comprise about 1.3% of the sample.

The CDR3 spans 14 residues, from the cysteine through the phenylalanine. Left in the record is the CDR3 DNA by itself, 42 bases read in frame from the first base. V loses 5 bases, J loses 2 bases, and the germline ends lie 12 bases apart. The germline V gene (reference sequence) yields SEHNR for CDR1 and FQNEAQ for CDR2. The cohort comprised 670 or so healthy bone marrow donors. At the time of sampling, all cohort members were nominally healthy, though unrecorded immune exposures were likely present. The donor was CMV seronegative and belonged to the group of 352 seronegative cohort members. A peripheral blood sample was collected from each donor, and TCR beta sequencing was performed on peripheral blood mononuclear cells. The Qiagen DNeasy Blood Extraction Kit was used to extract genomic DNA from the blood cell samples. A note on this clone: It lacks a known antigen. No much larger clone is present one base from it, and per-base qualities are unavailable.

Recombination connected TRBV7-9 to TRBJ1-1, with the D gene uncertain. The specimen sequenced was PBMCs. The sequence was collected from a woman aged 45-65 years in good health and CMV-seronegative. The sequenced DNA: TGTGCCAGCAGCGTCGATCAGGAAAACACTGAAGCTTTCTTT. Its translation is CASSVDQENTEAFF.